This passage covers 14 T cell receptor beta chains from one sample sequenced in a study of blood T cells in healthy people across ages. PCR was performed a second time for about 6 to 12 cycles using a sample-barcoded 5' primer and a J-beta primer mix. MiXCR was run by TCRdb on the 5' RACE reads, yielding one entry per CDR3 protein. The sample holds hundreds of thousands of distinct CDR3 sequences, under 65% seen once. Sequencing was carried out using blood. These receptors were taken from a man in his fifties or sixties in good health.

In this sample, this clonotype turned up a few times. The V and J genes are TRBV10-3 and TRBJ2-7; TRBD1 matches 7 bases. Germline loops: CDR1 ENHRY, CDR2 SYGVKD. The CDR3 sequence is 13 residues long. J was trimmed by 4 bases and V by 10 bases; bases with no gene match: 10. The CDR3 spells CATTTGNGYEQYF. Here the CDR3 DNA reads TGTGCCACCACGACAGGGAACGGGTACGAGCAGTACTTC.

V gene TRBV5-1 combines with J gene TRBJ2-4; possible D gene TRBD2, 7 bases. V was shortened by 2 bases and J by 6 bases, with 18 bases between the two germline ends. CDR3 size: 16 residues. CDR1 SGHRS and CDR2 YFSETQ come from the germline V gene. The CDR3 DNA reads as TGCGCCAGCAGCTTCCAAGGGGGGGGTGTAACAAACATTCAGTACTTC. As protein: CASSFQGGGVTNIQYF.

The CDR3 here is CASSDGYLNNEQFF. CDR3 nucleotide sequence: TGTGCCAGCAGTGACGGCTATCTCAACAATGAGCAGTTCTTC. This chain uses TRBV6-4 with TRBJ2-1; D ambiguous. Per germline, CDR1 MRHNA and CDR2 SNTAGT. Trimming left V 2 bases short and J 5 bases short, with 10 bases between. This CDR3 spans 14 amino acids.

The J gene is TRBJ2-2, the V gene TRBV10-3, with D unresolved. Per germline, CDR1 ENHRY and CDR2 SYGVKD. The length of the CDR3 is 16 residues. Between the trimmed V and J ends, which lost 0 bases and 0 bases, there was a span of 8 bases. As DNA, the CDR3 is TGTGCCATCAGTGAGTCGACGCCAGCGAACACCGGGGAGCTGTTTTTT. Residues: CAISESTPANTGELFF.

This rearrangement joins TRBV12-3 or TRBV12-4 to TRBJ2-1; a possible D gene is TRBD2 (5 bases). V was clipped by 7 bases and J by 2 bases, with 15 bases between them. This CDR3 has 15 residues. For the CDR3, the DNA is TGTGCCAGCATCCCTCGGGGTGTCGCCTACAATGAGCAGTTCTTC. Its protein product is CASIPRGVAYNEQFF.

The chain joins TRBV20-1 to TRBJ2-5; 8 bases are a match to TRBD1. From germline, CDR1 is DFQATT and CDR2 SNEGSKA (reference sequence). The V gene end was trimmed by 3 bases and the J gene end by 4 bases; junction bases not matched to a gene: 7. This CDR3 spans 14 amino acids. CDR3 protein: CSASQGANGETQYF. CDR3 sequence (DNA): TGCAGTGCTAGCCAGGGGGCGAATGGAGAGACCCAGTACTTC.

V and J are TRBV9 and TRBJ1-1; D may be TRBD1 (6 bases). The CDR3 totals 14 residues. Germline V CDR1 and CDR2: SGDLS, YYNGEE. V lost 3 bases and J 3 bases, leaving 12 bases between the germline ends. CDR3 residues: CASSAQGGDTEAFF. Here the CDR3 DNA reads TGTGCCAGCAGCGCACAGGGAGGAGACACTGAAGCTTTCTTT.

V usage is TRBV20-1 and J usage is TRBJ2-4, with D perhaps being TRBD1 or TRBD2 (5 bases each). V was trimmed by 0 bases and J by 13 bases, leaving 22 bases between them. Germline V gene data show CDR1 as DFQATT and CDR2 as SNEGSKA (reference sequence). The CDR3 length is 15 residues. The CDR3 is CSARERARGYNEQYF. In nucleotides, the CDR3 is TGCAGTGCTAGAGAGAGGGCTAGGGGCTACAATGAGCAGTACTTC.

CDR3 in DNA: TGTGCCAGCAGCGCCCGGACTAGGATTGAGCAGTACTTC. Its translation is CASSARTRIEQYF. The chain carries TRBV7-2 and TRBJ2-7, with TRBD2 matching 7 bases. V gave up 5 bases and J gave up 7 bases; unmatched junction bases: 8. Germline CDR1 is SGHTA and CDR2 is FQGNSA. CDR3 length: 13 residues.

The V gene is TRBV6-2 or TRBV6-3, the J gene TRBJ2-3; TRBD2 might be the D (6 bases). CDR1 is MNHEY and CDR2 is SVGEGT in the germline V gene. The V end was cut by 6 bases, the J end by 2 bases, with 21 bases between. The CDR3 covers 17 residues. CDR3 nucleotides: TGTGCCAGCAGCGCCGACGCCTTGGCGGGGTACACAGATACGCAGTATTTT. This encodes CASSADALAGYTDTQYF.

V is TRBV7-8 and J is TRBJ2-7; 7 bases fit TRBD1. CDR1 and CDR2 (germline): SGHVS, FQNEAQ. With 5 bases clipped from V and 1 base from J, the junction kept 14 bases outside the gene matches. The CDR3 is made up of 17 amino acids. The CDR3 is CASSPIKQGSFSYEQYF. CDR3 coding DNA: TGTGCCAGCAGCCCCATTAAACAGGGGTCGTTTTCCTACGAGCAGTACTTC.

This clonotype appeared once. The V and J genes are TRBV20-1 and TRBJ1-6; 10 bases align to TRBD1. Germline V gene sequence: CDR1 DFQATT, CDR2 SNEGSKA (reference sequence). V lost 3 bases, J lost 9 bases, and 8 bases stayed unmatched. This CDR3 comprises 15 residues. The CDR3 nucleotides read TGCAGTGCTAGTACGGACAGGGGGTCAAGTTCACCCCTCCACTTT. Translated: CSASTDRGSSSPLHF.

This sequence joins TRBV4-1 and TRBJ2-1, with 10 nucleotides matching TRBD2. The CDR3 consists of 14 residues. Germline loops: CDR1 MGHRA, CDR2 YSYEKL. The junction had 3 bases not matched to a gene; V was cut back by 3 bases and J by 7 bases. As DNA, the CDR3 is TGCGCCAGCAGCCAGGGGACTAGCGAGAATGAGCAGTTCTTC. This codes for CASSQGTSENEQFF.

CDR3 in amino acids: CSARVIGTNYNEQFF. CDR3 nucleotide sequence: TGCAGTGCTAGAGTCATAGGGACTAACTACAATGAGCAGTTCTTC. The rearrangement links TRBV20-1 to TRBJ2-1; 7 bases are a match to TRBD2. The V segment lost 1 base and the J segment 3 bases; nucleotides outside the gene matches: 6. CDR3 size: 15 residues. Germline V gene data show CDR1 as DFQATT and CDR2 as SNEGSKA (reference sequence).